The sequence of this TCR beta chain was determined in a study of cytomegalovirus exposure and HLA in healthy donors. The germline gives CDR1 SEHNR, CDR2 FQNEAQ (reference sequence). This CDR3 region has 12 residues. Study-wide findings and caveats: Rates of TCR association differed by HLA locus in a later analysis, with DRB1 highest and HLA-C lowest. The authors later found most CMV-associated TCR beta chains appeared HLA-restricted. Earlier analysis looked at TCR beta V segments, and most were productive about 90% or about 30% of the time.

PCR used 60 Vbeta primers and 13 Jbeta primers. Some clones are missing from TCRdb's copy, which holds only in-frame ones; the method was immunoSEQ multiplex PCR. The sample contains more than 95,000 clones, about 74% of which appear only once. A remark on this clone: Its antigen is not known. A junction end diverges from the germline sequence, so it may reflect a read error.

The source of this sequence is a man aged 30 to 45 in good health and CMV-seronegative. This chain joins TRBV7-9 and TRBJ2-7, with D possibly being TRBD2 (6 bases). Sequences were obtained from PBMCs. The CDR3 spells CSSSLGRGEQYF. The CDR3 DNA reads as TGTTCCAGCAGCTTAGGGCGGGGAGAGCAGTACTTC.